This TCR beta chain comes out of a study of blood T cells in healthy people across ages. The CDR3 runs to 15 residues. The germline V gene encodes CDR1 DFQATT and CDR2 SNEGSKA (reference sequence). V lost 1 base, J lost 3 bases, and 4 bases stayed unmatched. It was with a sample-barcoded 5' primer and a J-beta primer mix that a second PCR of about 7 to 12 cycles was run. TCRdb reanalysed the 5' RACE reads using MiXCR and keeps one entry per CDR3 protein. Counted here are roughly 1.5 million distinct CDR3 sequences, approximately 43% occurring once; the ten biggest clones make up approximately 4%. This chain links TRBV20-1 with TRBJ2-1, with 9 bases fitting TRBD2. Sequenced input: blood. The sequence was obtained from a woman aged 18 to 35 in good health. The CDR3 coding sequence is TGCAGTGCTAGAGGCTCTAGCGGGGACTACAATGAGCAGTTCTTC. Protein product: CSARGSSGDYNEQFF.